Listed here are 16 T cell receptor beta chains from one sample, sequenced in a study of blood T cell repertoires in COVID-19. The method was immunoSEQ multiplex PCR; TCRdb's version includes in-frame clones alone and lacks a portion of them. The data contain 60,000 to 80,000 clones, around 85% of them singletons. The sample consisted of peripheral blood. Every receptor here comes from a man in his fifties with acute or convalescent COVID-19.

The rearrangement joins TRBV18 to TRBJ2-2; TRBD2 is a possible D gene (5 bases). Trimming took 1 base from V and 5 from J, leaving 17 bases between them. CDR3 size: 17 residues. CDR1 and CDR2 (germline): KGHSH, LQKENI. This chain's CDR3 is CASSPQPTTLGTGELFF. CDR3 in DNA: TGTGCCAGCTCACCACAGCCGACTACCCTGGGGACCGGGGAGCTGTTTTTT.

The chain has TRBV23-1 and TRBJ2-7; 8 bases align to TRBD2. TRBV23-1 is annotated as an ORF whose role is uncertain. This CDR3 region has 19 residues. The trim removed 3 bases at V and 1 base at J, leaving 17 bases unmatched. In DNA, the CDR3 is TGCGCCAGCAGTCATCGCGGGGGGATCAGGAGACACCATTCCTACGAGCAGTACGTC. It specifies CASSHRGGIRRHHSYEQYV.

The count of this clone is one. The chain employs TRBV5-1 and TRBJ1-2; 8 bases map to TRBD1. V was pared by 0 bases and J by 5 bases, with 6 bases of the junction left unmatched. In germline, CDR1 is SGHRS, CDR2 YFSETQ. This CDR3 is 15 amino acids long. CDR3 in DNA: TGCGCCAGCAGCTTGGATCAGGGGGCATGGTATGGCTACACCTTC. This gives the protein CASSLDQGAWYGYTF.

The chain recombines TRBV5-8 with TRBJ1-1, with TRBD1 as a possible D gene (5 bases). V was shortened by 5 bases and J by 2 bases, with 13 bases between the two germline ends. This CDR3 region has 14 residues. Germline V gene lookup returns CDR1 SGHTS and CDR2 YDEGEE. The CDR3 nucleotides read TGTGCCAGCAGTACTTACAGGTTAAACACTGAAGCTTTCTTT. Translating it yields CASSTYRLNTEAFF.

This clone was recorded a few times. The chain recombines TRBV11-2 with TRBJ2-7; TRBD1 might be the D (5 bases). CDR1 and CDR2 (germline): SGHAT, FQNNGV. The CDR3 covers 14 residues. V dropped 5 bases and J dropped 6 bases, with 17 bases sitting between them. The CDR3: CASSLHQGEGEQYF. CDR3 bases: TGTGCCAGCAGCCTCCACCAGGGTGAAGGCGAGCAGTACTTC.

The CDR3 reads CASSTGGGRETQYF. In nucleotides, the CDR3 is TGTGCCAGCAGTACAGGGGGAGGTAGAGAGACCCAGTACTTC. The rearrangement joins TRBV5-4 to TRBJ2-5, with 8 bases identical to TRBD1. The germline CDR1 and CDR2 sequences are SGHNT and YYREEE (reference sequence). The junction had 7 bases not matched to a gene; V was cut back by 5 bases and J by 4 bases. CDR3 length: 14 amino acids.

J is TRBJ2-7 and V is TRBV2; 11 bases are a match to TRBD2. The V segment lost 6 bases and the J segment 2 bases; nucleotides outside the gene matches: 3. The CDR3 consists of 14 residues. Germline CDR1 SNHLY, CDR2 FYNNEI. CDR3 sequence: CASRSGLAAYEQYV. In DNA form, the CDR3 reads TGTGCCAGCAGGTCGGGACTAGCGGCCTACGAGCAGTACGTC.

DNA for the CDR3: TGTGCCAGCAGTTACGTCCGGGCCGGGGAGCTGTTTTTT. Amino acid sequence: CASSYVRAGELFF. V is TRBV6-5 and J is TRBJ2-2, with D hard to call. The CDR3 runs 13 residues. V lost 2 bases and J lost 6, with 7 bases in between. Germline V gene lookup returns CDR1 MNHEY and CDR2 SVGAGI.

This clone has only a few counts. V is TRBV7-3 and J is TRBJ2-3; 7 nucleotides agree with TRBD2. The CDR3 extends over 12 amino acids. Trimming took 5 bases from V and 8 from J; bases not matched to a gene: 4. CDR1 is SGHTA and CDR2 is FQGTGA in the germline V gene. CDR3 amino acids: CASSLQRGTQYF. For the CDR3, the DNA is TGTGCCAGCAGCCTTCAGCGGGGTACGCAGTATTTT.

The chain is built from TRBV28 and TRBJ1-2; 7 bases agree with TRBD1. The CDR3 sequence is 12 residues long. Germline trimming cut 7 bases from V and 6 bases from J; bases unmatched to any gene: 5. Germline assignment: CDR1 MDHEN and CDR2 SYDVKM. The CDR3 DNA reads TGTGCCAGCAAAAAGGGGGCGGATGGCTACACCTTC. This translates into CASKKGADGYTF.

V usage is TRBV11-2 and J usage is TRBJ2-1, with 11 bases identical to TRBD2. Germline-derived CDR1 and CDR2 are SGHAT and FQNNGV. This CDR3 has 17 residues. The V and J ends lost 5 bases and 0 bases, in that order; junction bases with no gene match: 6. CDR3 sequence: CASSLSGGVNSYNEQFF. The CDR3 region has the DNA TGTGCCAGCAGCCTTAGCGGGGGGGTGAACTCCTACAATGAGCAGTTCTTC.

The chain combines TRBV6-5 with TRBJ1-4, with D tentatively TRBD1 (5 bases). The V end lost 5 bases, the J end lost 7 bases, and 14 bases lay between the germline ends. CDR1 MNHEY and CDR2 SVGAGI come from the germline V gene. This CDR3 contains 14 residues. The CDR3 protein is CASSLTGQGEKLFF. The DNA for the CDR3 is TGTGCCAGCAGTCTCACAGGCCAGGGTGAAAAACTGTTTTTT.

The rearrangement joins TRBV5-1 to TRBJ2-5, with D possibly being TRBD2 (5 bases). CDR3 size: 14 residues. Trimming shortened V by 2 bases and J by 5 bases, and 13 bases separated the two germline ends. CDR1 is SGHRS and CDR2 is YFSETQ in the germline V gene. The CDR3 is CASSFTGVVETQYF. The CDR3 DNA is TGCGCCAGCAGCTTTACCGGGGTAGTGGAGACCCAGTACTTC. The full variable domain, with the rest looked up from reference TRBV5-1 and TRBJ2-5, is KAGVTQTPRYLIKTRGQQVTLSCSPISGHRSVSWYQQTPGQGLQFLFEYFSETQRNKGNFPGRFSGRQFSNSRSEMNVSTLELGDSALYLCASSFTGVVETQYFGPGTRLLVL.

The rearrangement uses TRBV5-1 and TRBJ2-3; 10 bases fit TRBD1. The trim removed 2 bases at V and 4 bases at J, leaving 4 bases unmatched. The CDR3 sequence is 15 residues long. From germline, CDR1 is SGHRS and CDR2 YFSETQ. CDR3 loop: CASSLSGTGADTQYF. The CDR3 nucleotides are TGCGCCAGCAGCTTATCCGGGACAGGGGCAGATACGCAGTATTTT.

This chain uses TRBV5-6 with TRBJ2-1; TRBD1 matches at 8 bases. CDR3 length: 15 residues. Germline CDR1 and CDR2: SGHDT and YYEEEE. The J segment lost 6 bases and the V segment lost 6 bases, leaving 11 bases of the junction unmatched. CDR3 nucleotides: TGTGCCAGCACCGGGGATGACAGGGGAAGCAATGAGCAGTTCTTC. It yields the protein CASTGDDRGSNEQFF.

This chain connects TRBV4-1 to TRBJ1-4, with D maybe TRBD1 (5 bases). Per the germline V gene, CDR1 is MGHRA and CDR2 is YSYEKL. The CDR3 is made up of 15 amino acids. V lost 4 bases, J lost 0 bases, and 9 bases lay in between. CDR3 nucleotide sequence: TGCGCCAGCAGCCGGGACTCTGCAACTAATGAAAAACTGTTTTTT. It codes for CASSRDSATNEKLFF.